The 24 T cell receptor beta chains below were found in one sample sequenced in a study of beta chain features in type 1 diabetes. What was sequenced were expressed TCRB transcripts, since all of the isolated RNA had been reverse transcribed. This table comes from immunoSEQ multiplex PCR, and its TCRdb copy is limited to in-frame clones, with some not included. The repertoire consists of 200,000 to 250,000 clones, with about 11% occurring once and the leading ten covering roughly 1.3%. The sequencing sample was made of central memory CD4+ T cells from blood. All receptors derive from a man younger than 35 in good health.

V is TRBV5-6 and J is TRBJ2-5, with D tentatively TRBD2 (7 bases). Germline lookup yields CDR1 SGHDT and CDR2 YYEEEE. CDR3 length: 15 amino acids. Between the trimmed V and J ends, which lost 1 base and 5 bases, there was a span of 15 bases. CDR3 DNA sequence: TGTGCCAGCAGCTTGTTCGGGGGGCGATGGGAGACCCAGTACTTC. Protein product: CASSLFGGRWETQYF.

The CDR3 protein is CASGTINRDSEAFF. CDR3 sequence (DNA): TGTGCCAGCGGGACGATTAACCGGGACAGTGAAGCTTTCTTT. The J gene is TRBJ1-1, the V gene TRBV2; 7 bases are shared with TRBD1. V gave up 8 bases and J gave up 7 bases; unmatched junction bases: 13. There are 14 residues in the CDR3. Germline lookup yields CDR1 SNHLY and CDR2 FYNNEI.

The V gene is TRBV9, the J gene TRBJ1-3; the D is unclear. V was pared by 4 bases and J by 0 bases, with 5 bases between. CDR3 length: 13 amino acids. Germline V gene data show CDR1 as SGDLS and CDR2 as YYNGEE. CDR3 sequence reads: CASSPISGNTIYF. For the CDR3, the DNA is TGTGCCAGCAGCCCCATCTCTGGAAACACCATATATTTT.

This chain uses TRBV29-1 with TRBJ2-2; D is uncertain. CDR1 and CDR2 from the germline V gene are SQVTM and ANQGSEA. The V gene lost 6 bases and the J gene lost 6 bases, with 11 bases spanning the gap. The CDR3 contains 12 residues. CDR3 nucleotides: TGCAGCGTGAAAAAGTCCGCCGGGGAGCTGTTTTTT. It codes for CSVKKSAGELFF.

This clone was seen more than once but under ten times. The J gene is TRBJ2-7, the V gene TRBV10-3; tentatively, D is TRBD2 (7 bases). Trimming stripped 7 bases from V and 3 bases from J, with 16 bases between. The CDR3 sequence is 14 residues long. Germline loops: CDR1 ENHRY, CDR2 SYGVKD. The CDR3: CAITGEGGFYEQYF. The CDR3 nucleotides are TGTGCCATCACCGGGGAGGGGGGTTTCTACGAGCAGTACTTC.

This clone came up a few times. The rearrangement uses TRBV7-2 and TRBJ2-3, with 8 bases aligning to TRBD2. Germline loops: CDR1 SGHTA, CDR2 FQGNSA. CDR3 size: 15 residues. After removal of 4 bases from V and 5 bases from J, the junction contained 8 bases not matched to a gene. The CDR3 DNA reads TGTGCCAGCAGCTCCCAAGGGACTAGGAGAGATACGCAGTATTTT. Amino acids: CASSSQGTRRDTQYF.

This clone was seen a handful of times. This rearrangement joins TRBV29-1 to TRBJ2-1; perhaps TRBD2 as D (6 bases). There are 17 residues in the CDR3. Germline CDR1 reads SQVTM; CDR2 reads ANQGSEA. Trimming left V 4 bases short and J 0 bases short, with 19 bases between. The CDR3 DNA reads TGCAGCGTTGTGGGGACGGTGGGACTCGACTCCTACAATGAGCAGTTCTTC. Amino acid sequence: CSVVGTVGLDSYNEQFF.

This clone was picked up a small number of times. The gene calls are TRBV7-2 and TRBJ2-1; no firm D call. The CDR3 sequence is 15 residues long. Germline-derived CDR1 and CDR2 are SGHTA and FQGNSA. Between the trimmed V and J ends, which lost 0 bases and 0 bases, there was a span of 6 bases. The CDR3 DNA reads TGTGCCAGCAGCTTAGCGATAAGCTCCTACAATGAGCAGTTCTTC. Amino acid sequence: CASSLAISSYNEQFF.

In this sample, this clone turned up a few times. J is TRBJ1-2 and V is TRBV11-2, with 10 bases identical to TRBD1. The CDR3 sequence is 14 residues long. The germline gives CDR1 SGHAT, CDR2 FQNNGV. With V trimmed by 5 bases and J by 4 bases, 4 bases remained unmatched. CDR3 protein: CASSATGGPYGYTF. The CDR3 DNA reads as TGTGCCAGCAGCGCGACAGGGGGCCCCTATGGCTACACCTTC.

This sequence joins TRBV7-6 and TRBJ2-7, with a tentative D call TRBD1 (7 bases). Trimming stripped 5 bases from V and 4 bases from J, with 12 bases between. The CDR3 is 13 amino acids. In germline, CDR1 is SGHVS, CDR2 FNYEAQ. The CDR3 region has the DNA TGTGCCAGCAGCCGGGCAGGGGGGTACGAGCAGTACTTC. Residues: CASSRAGGYEQYF.

This clone was counted a few times. The chain couples TRBV7-2 to TRBJ2-3; D might be TRBD1 (6 bases). Trimming took off 5 bases at V and 2 bases at J, with 14 bases between the two ends. Germline V gives CDR1 SGHTA, CDR2 FQGNSA. The CDR3 length is 15 residues. Here the CDR3 reads CASSHRDTLTDTQYF. CDR3 coding DNA: TGTGCCAGCAGCCACCGGGACACTCTCACAGATACGCAGTATTTT. The whole variable domain, filled in from reference TRBV7-2 and TRBJ2-3, reads GAGVSQSPSNKVTEKGKDVELRCDPISGHTALYWYRQSLGQGLEFLIYFQGNSAPDKSGLPSDRFSAERTGGSVSTLTIQRTQQEDSAVYLCASSHRDTLTDTQYFGPGTRLTVL.

For the CDR3, the DNA is TGTGCCAGCAGCCTCTCAGGAGTGAGTAGCGGTCCCTACGAGCAGTACTTC. Its translation is CASSLSGVSSGPYEQYF. The chain couples TRBV9 to TRBJ2-7; possibly TRBD2 for D (6 bases). The CDR3 is 17 amino acids. In germline, CDR1 is SGDLS, CDR2 YYNGEE. The V end lost 4 bases, the J end lost 2 bases, and 22 bases lay between the germline ends.

This chain connects TRBV2 to TRBJ1-4; TRBD1 is a possible D gene (5 bases). V was shortened by 2 bases and J by 4 bases, with 5 bases between the two germline ends. Germline V CDR1 and CDR2: SNHLY, FYNNEI. The CDR3 extends over 13 amino acids. The CDR3 bases are TGTGCCAGCAGTGAACAGGGTAATGAAAAACTGTTTTTT. It yields the protein CASSEQGNEKLFF.

The rearrangement joins TRBV7-2 to TRBJ2-1; weak D call: TRBD2 (5 bases). The CDR3 is 17 amino acids. The germline V gene encodes CDR1 SGHTA and CDR2 FQGNSA. Trimming cost V 5 bases and J 6 bases, with 23 bases left between them. CDR3 protein: CASSPQATRDRRNEQFF. The CDR3, as DNA: TGTGCCAGCAGCCCCCAGGCTACGAGGGATCGTCGCAATGAGCAGTTCTTC.

The V call is TRBV30, the J call TRBJ1-5; no clear D gene. This CDR3 contains 14 residues. Trimming took off 2 bases at V and 2 bases at J, with 10 bases between the two ends. Germline CDR1 reads GTSNPN; CDR2 reads SVGIG (reference sequence). This CDR3 reads CAWSTSWGNQPQHF. The CDR3 region has the DNA TGTGCCTGGAGTACCTCGTGGGGCAATCAGCCCCAGCATTTT.

This clone was seen many times. CDR3 sequence (DNA): TGTGCCACCAGCAGGACCACAACGCAGTATTTT. Translation: CATSRTTTQYF. J is TRBJ2-3 and V is TRBV15, with D uncertain. V was pared by 3 bases and J by 9 bases, with 7 bases between. CDR1 is LNHNV, CDR2 YYDKDF, per germline (reference sequence). The CDR3 totals 11 residues.

This clone has a count of ten or more. The chain is built from TRBV5-1 and TRBJ2-7; 8 positions match TRBD1. Germline CDR1 reads SGHRS; CDR2 reads YFSETQ. The CDR3 length is 15 residues. J gave up 3 bases and V 4 bases, and 9 bases lay outside the gene matches. The CDR3 nucleotides are TGCGCCAGCAGCCCGCTTACAGGGGGAGTCTACGAGCAGTACTTC. Protein: CASSPLTGGVYEQYF.

This chain links TRBV11-2 with TRBJ1-4; 8 nucleotides agree with TRBD1. Germline CDR1 SGHAT, CDR2 FQNNGV. CDR3 length equals 16 residues. The V and J ends lost 3 bases and 8 bases, in that order; junction bases with no gene match: 11. CDR3 amino acids: CASSLRPDRGGEKLFF. The CDR3 DNA reads TGTGCCAGCAGCTTGCGACCCGACAGGGGAGGAGAAAAACTGTTTTTT.

The sample holds a few counts of this clone. This chain joins TRBV9 and TRBJ2-3; D not certain. Trimming cost V 0 bases and J 6 bases, with 14 bases left between them. Germline CDR1 is SGDLS and CDR2 is YYNGEE. The CDR3 extends over 15 amino acids. The CDR3 sequence: CASSVVDFSADTQYF. As DNA, the CDR3 is TGTGCCAGCAGCGTAGTCGACTTCTCGGCGGATACGCAGTATTTT.

The rearrangement joins TRBV7-2 to TRBJ2-3, with a possible D match to TRBD2 (6 bases). Germline CDR1 is SGHTA and CDR2 is FQGNSA. The CDR3 spans 14 residues. Trimming took 5 bases from V and 2 from J, leaving 11 bases between them. The CDR3 sequence: CASSAGPNTDTQYF. CDR3 DNA: TGTGCCAGCAGCGCGGGACCGAACACAGATACGCAGTATTTT.

The chain recombines TRBV4-1 with TRBJ1-4; no definite D call. V was shortened by 4 bases and J by 8 bases, with 11 bases between the two germline ends. CDR3 length: 13 amino acids. Germline V gene sequence: CDR1 MGHRA, CDR2 YSYEKL. CDR3 sequence reads: CASSPFGQEKLFF. The CDR3 DNA reads as TGCGCCAGCAGCCCATTTGGGCAGGAAAAACTGTTTTTT.

In its sample, this clone was seen many times. The chain uses TRBV13 and TRBJ2-7; D not resolved. The ends were cut back, 0 bases at V and 6 bases at J, with 6 bases in the middle. The CDR3 runs 12 residues. From germline, CDR1 is PRHDT and CDR2 FYEKMQ (reference sequence). The chain's CDR3 is CASSLGPAEQYF. The CDR3, as DNA: TGTGCCAGCAGCTTAGGACCAGCCGAGCAGTACTTC.

In DNA, the CDR3 is TGCGCCAGCAGCTTTACGGACAGGGGTGCCTACGAGCAGTACTTC. Its translation is CASSFTDRGAYEQYF. This rearrangement joins TRBV4-1 to TRBJ2-7; 9 nucleotides line up with TRBD1. The CDR3 loop spans 15 amino acids. Germline V gene data show CDR1 as MGHRA and CDR2 as YSYEKL. V lost 5 bases, J lost 2 bases, and 7 bases stayed unmatched.

This clone was detected once. The gene calls are TRBV7-9 and TRBJ2-7; perhaps TRBD2 as D (5 bases). CDR3 length: 14 residues. V was clipped by 2 bases and J by 5 bases, with 13 bases between them. Germline V CDR1 and CDR2: SEHNR, FQNEAQ (reference sequence). This chain's CDR3 is CASSLHAASHEQYF. CDR3 nucleotides: TGTGCCAGCAGCTTACACGCCGCTAGCCACGAGCAGTACTTC. The complete variable domain, with remaining parts taken from reference TRBV7-9 and TRBJ2-7, reads DTGVSQNPRHKITKRGQNVTFRCDPISEHNRLYWYRQTLGQGPEFLTYFQNEAQLEKSRLLSDRFSAERPKGSFSTLEIQRTEQGDSAMYLCASSLHAASHEQYFGPGTRLTVT.